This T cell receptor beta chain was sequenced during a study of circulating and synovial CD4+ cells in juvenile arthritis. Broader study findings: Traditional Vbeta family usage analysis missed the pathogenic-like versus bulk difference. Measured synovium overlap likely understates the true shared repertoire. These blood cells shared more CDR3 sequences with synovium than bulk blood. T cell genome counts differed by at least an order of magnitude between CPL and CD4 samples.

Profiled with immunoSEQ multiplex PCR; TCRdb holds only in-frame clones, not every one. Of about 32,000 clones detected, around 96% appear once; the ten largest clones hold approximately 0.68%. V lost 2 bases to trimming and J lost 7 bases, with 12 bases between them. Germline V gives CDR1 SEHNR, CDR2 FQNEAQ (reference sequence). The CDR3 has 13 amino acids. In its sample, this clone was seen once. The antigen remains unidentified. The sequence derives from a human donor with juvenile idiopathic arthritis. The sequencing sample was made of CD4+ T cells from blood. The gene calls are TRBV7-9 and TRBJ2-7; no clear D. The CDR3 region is CASSLPAAGEQYF. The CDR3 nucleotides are TGTGCCAGCAGCTTACCGGCGGCCGGGGAGCAGTACTTC.